This T cell receptor (beta chain) was sequenced during a study of shared clonotypes between healthy human individuals. The repertoire was sequenced with immunoSEQ multiplex PCR; TCRdb's copy has only in-frame clones and lacks some. The sample records roughly 2.2 million clones, 85% to 95% being singletons. Naive CD4+ cells were CD45RA-selected; the remaining cells were memory. The junction had 4 bases not matched to a gene; V was cut back by 0 bases and J by 7 bases. There are 15 residues in the CDR3. Germline-derived CDR1 and CDR2 are MNHNS and SASEGT. The sample comprised naive CD4+ T cells from PBMCs. Subset in this sample: CD45RA+ positively selected. The receptor's source is a young man in good health. Some clones in this sample may be carry-over from other donors' samples. The gene calls are TRBV6-1 and TRBJ2-5; 11 nucleotides line up with TRBD1. In DNA, the CDR3 is TGTGCCAGCAGTGAAGCGGGGACAGGGGGGGGGACCCAGTACTTC. It specifies CASSEAGTGGGTQYF.